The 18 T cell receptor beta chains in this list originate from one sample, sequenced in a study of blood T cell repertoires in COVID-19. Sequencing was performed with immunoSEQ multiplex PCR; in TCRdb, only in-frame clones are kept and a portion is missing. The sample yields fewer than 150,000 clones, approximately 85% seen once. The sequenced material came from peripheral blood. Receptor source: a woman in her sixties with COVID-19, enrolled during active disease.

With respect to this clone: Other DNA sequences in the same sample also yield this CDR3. This chain's CDR3 is CASSRTGGANTEAFF. The DNA for the CDR3 is TGCGCCAGCAGCCGAACTGGGGGGGCGAACACTGAAGCTTTCTTT. The chain is built from TRBV5-1 and TRBJ1-1; possibly TRBD1 for D (6 bases). Trimming stripped 4 bases from V and 1 base from J, with 14 bases between. The CDR3 spans 15 residues. Germline CDR1 and CDR2: SGHRS and YFSETQ.

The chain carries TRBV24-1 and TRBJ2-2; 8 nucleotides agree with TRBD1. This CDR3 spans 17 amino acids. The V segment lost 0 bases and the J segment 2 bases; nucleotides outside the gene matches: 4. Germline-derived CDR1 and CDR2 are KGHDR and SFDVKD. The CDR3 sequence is CATSDLPRGLNTGELFF. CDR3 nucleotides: TGTGCCACCAGTGATTTGCCCAGGGGGCTTAACACCGGGGAGCTGTTTTTT.

Here the CDR3 DNA reads TGTGCCAGCAGCCCAGGGCACTATTCCTACGAGCAGTACTTC. Translating gives CASSPGHYSYEQYF. This sequence joins TRBV9 and TRBJ2-7; TRBD1 is a possible D gene (5 bases). Trimming left V 4 bases short and J 1 base short, with 12 bases between. The CDR3 loop spans 14 amino acids. Germline CDR1 and CDR2: SGDLS and YYNGEE. The variable domain in full, with the rest retrieved from reference TRBV9 and TRBJ2-7, is DSGVTQTPKHLITATGQRVTLRCSPRSGDLSVYWYQQSLDQGLQFLIQYYNGEERAKGNILERFSAQQFPDLHSELNLSSLELGDSALYFCASSPGHYSYEQYFGPGTRLTVT.

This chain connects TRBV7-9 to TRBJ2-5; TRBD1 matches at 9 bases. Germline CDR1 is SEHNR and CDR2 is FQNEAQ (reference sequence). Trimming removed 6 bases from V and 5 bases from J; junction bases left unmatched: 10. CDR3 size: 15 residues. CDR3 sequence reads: CASRPGQGGSETQYF. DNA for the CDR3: TGTGCCAGCAGACCGGGACAGGGTGGTTCGGAGACCCAGTACTTC.

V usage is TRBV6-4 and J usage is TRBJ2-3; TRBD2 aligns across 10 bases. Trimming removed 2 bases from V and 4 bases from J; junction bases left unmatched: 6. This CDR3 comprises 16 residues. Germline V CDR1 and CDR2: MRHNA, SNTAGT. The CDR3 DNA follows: TGTGCCAGCAGTGACCAAGGACTAGCGGACCCAGATACGCAGTATTTT. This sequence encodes CASSDQGLADPDTQYF.

The CDR3 coding sequence is TGTGCCAGCAGCCCTGACAGTACTAACTATGGCTACACCTTC. Protein: CASSPDSTNYGYTF. V and J are TRBV11-2 and TRBJ1-2; TRBD1 is a possible D gene (5 bases). CDR1 and CDR2 from the germline V gene are SGHAT and FQNNGV. V lost 5 bases, J lost 0 bases, and 10 bases lay in between. The CDR3 extends over 14 amino acids.

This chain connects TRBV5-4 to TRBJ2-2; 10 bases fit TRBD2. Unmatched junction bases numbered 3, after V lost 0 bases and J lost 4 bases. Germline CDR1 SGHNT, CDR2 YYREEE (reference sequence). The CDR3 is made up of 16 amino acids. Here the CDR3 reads CASSLGLAGATGELFF. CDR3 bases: TGTGCCAGCAGCTTGGGCCTAGCGGGAGCCACCGGGGAGCTGTTTTTT.

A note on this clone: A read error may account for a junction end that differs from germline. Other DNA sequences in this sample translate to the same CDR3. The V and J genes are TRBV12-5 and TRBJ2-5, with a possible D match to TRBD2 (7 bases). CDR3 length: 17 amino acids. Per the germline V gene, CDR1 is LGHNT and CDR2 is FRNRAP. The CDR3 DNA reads TGTGCTCGTGGTTGGGGGGGCACAGGAGGGCAACAAGAGACCCAGTACTTC. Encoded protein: CARGWGGTGGQQETQYF.

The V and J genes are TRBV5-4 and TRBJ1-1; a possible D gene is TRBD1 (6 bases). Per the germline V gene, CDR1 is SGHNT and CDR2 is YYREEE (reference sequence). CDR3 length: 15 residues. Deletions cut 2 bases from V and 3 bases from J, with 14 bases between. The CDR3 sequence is CASSFPGAGDTEAFF. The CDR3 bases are TGTGCCAGCAGCTTTCCGGGGGCGGGGGACACTGAAGCTTTCTTT.

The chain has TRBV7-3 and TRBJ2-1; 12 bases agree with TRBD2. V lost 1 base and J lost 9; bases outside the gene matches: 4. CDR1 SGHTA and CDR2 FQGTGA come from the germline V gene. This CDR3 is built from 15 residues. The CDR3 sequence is CASSLSLAGGREQFF. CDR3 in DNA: TGTGCCAGCAGCTTAAGTCTAGCGGGGGGGCGTGAGCAGTTCTTC.

The CDR3 loop is CASSLFSGVLYEQYF. The CDR3 DNA follows: TGTGCCAGCAGCTTGTTTAGCGGGGTGCTTTACGAGCAGTACTTC. The chain employs TRBV5-4 and TRBJ2-7, with 8 bases fitting TRBD2. The CDR3 sequence is 15 residues long. V shed 1 base, J shed 4 bases, and the junction held 7 bases outside the gene matches. CDR1 and CDR2 from the germline V gene are SGHNT and YYREEE (reference sequence).

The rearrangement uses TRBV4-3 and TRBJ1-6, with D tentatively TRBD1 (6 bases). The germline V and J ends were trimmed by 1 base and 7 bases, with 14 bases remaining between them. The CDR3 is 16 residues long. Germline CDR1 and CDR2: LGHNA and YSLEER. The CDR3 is CASSQGGGAGNSPLHF. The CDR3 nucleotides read TGCGCCAGCAGCCAAGGCGGGGGCGCGGGGAATTCACCCCTCCACTTT.

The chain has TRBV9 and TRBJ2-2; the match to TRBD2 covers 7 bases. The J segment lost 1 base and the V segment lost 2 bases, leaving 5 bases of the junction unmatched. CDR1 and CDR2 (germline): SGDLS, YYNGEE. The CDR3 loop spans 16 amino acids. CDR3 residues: CASSVYQRGNTGELFF. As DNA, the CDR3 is TGTGCCAGCAGCGTGTACCAGCGGGGGAACACCGGGGAGCTGTTTTTT.

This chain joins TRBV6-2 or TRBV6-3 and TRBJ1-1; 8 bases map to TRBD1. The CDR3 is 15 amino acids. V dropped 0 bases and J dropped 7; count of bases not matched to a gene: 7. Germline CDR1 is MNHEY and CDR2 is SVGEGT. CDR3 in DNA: TGTGCCAGCAGTTACTCGACAGGGGAGAGGATTGAAGCTTTCTTT. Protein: CASSYSTGERIEAFF.

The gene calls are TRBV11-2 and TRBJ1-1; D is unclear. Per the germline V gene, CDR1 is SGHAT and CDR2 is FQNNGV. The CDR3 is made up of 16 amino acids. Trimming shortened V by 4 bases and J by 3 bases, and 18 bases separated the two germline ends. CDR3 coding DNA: TGTGCCAGCAGCTCTCGGGGTTATGCTCGTGACACTGAAGCTTTCTTT. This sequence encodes CASSSRGYARDTEAFF.

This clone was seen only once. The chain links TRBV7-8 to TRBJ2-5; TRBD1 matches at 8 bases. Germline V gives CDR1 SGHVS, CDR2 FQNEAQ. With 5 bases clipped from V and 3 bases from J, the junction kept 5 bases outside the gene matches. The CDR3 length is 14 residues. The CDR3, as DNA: TGTGCCAGCAGCGACAGGGGTTCGGAAGAGACCCAGTACTTC. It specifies CASSDRGSEETQYF.

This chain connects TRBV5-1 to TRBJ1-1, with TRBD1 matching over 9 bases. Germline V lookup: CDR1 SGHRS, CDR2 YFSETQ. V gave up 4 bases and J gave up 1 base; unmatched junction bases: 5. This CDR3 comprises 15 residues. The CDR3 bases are TGCGCCAGCAGCGACAAACAGGGGGCGAACACTGAAGCTTTCTTT. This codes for CASSDKQGANTEAFF.

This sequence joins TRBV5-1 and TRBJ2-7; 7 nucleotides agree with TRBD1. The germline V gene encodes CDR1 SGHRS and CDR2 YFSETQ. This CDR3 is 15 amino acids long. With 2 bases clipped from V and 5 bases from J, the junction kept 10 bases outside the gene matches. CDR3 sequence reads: CASSFPPGGDDEQYF. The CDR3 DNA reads TGCGCCAGCAGCTTCCCCCCAGGGGGTGACGACGAGCAGTACTTC.